The source of this TCR beta chain is a study of blood T cell repertoires in COVID-19 (dated by TCRdb to 2020 to 2022). In the study overall: Collaborator samples came from the United States, Italy and Spain and covered acute and convalescent phases of COVID-19. The prospective study material was composed of cDNA or gDNA derived from T cells, B-cell-depleted T cells, or PBMCs. The dataset comprised deeply sampled blood TCRbeta repertoires from subjects exposed to, actively infected with, or recovered from COVID-19. The repertoires were released in a freely available public database intended as a resource for research on the immune response to SARS-CoV-2. The samples were drawn from two sources: the first 160 participants of the ongoing ImmuneRACE study, and over 1,000 subjects contributed by 6 global collaborators. The sample metadata nearly always contained a de-identified subject ID, COVID-19 status, age in years and sex. Where HLA class I and class II types were available, the types were taken from metadata supplied by the sample provider, not from assay-based typing.

This clone has only one observation. There is no known antigen for this receptor. Nothing much larger sits one base from this clone, and base qualities are not available. Here is what the overall study found, with its caveats: Clinical and demographic metadata were provided uncurated, with the amount varying by source and participant.

The immunoSEQ Assay, a bias-controlled multiplex PCR, was used to amplify TCRbeta CDR3 regions from genomic DNA. On the authors' methods: Nucleated cell counts per sample were estimated from amplification of reference gene primers within the assay. Sequence reads were collapsed and filtered to measure the absolute abundance of every unique TCRbeta CDR3 rearrangement. For each sample, productive Simpson clonality was calculated by taking the square root of Simpson's diversity index across productive rearrangements. Sourced from immuneACCESS, this table was stored by TCRdb with only in-frame sequences that have V and J called. A share of the clones is absent; for the studies checked, an unresolved V gene accounts for under half, and the remainder has no known explanation. V and J calls and clone size follow that table, whereas D and trimming were derived from the DNA. The sample table records over 150,000 clones; approximately 85% of these occur just once. The top ten hold around 6.2% of the sample.

From a lookup of the germline V gene, CDR1 and CDR2 are MGHRA and YSYEKL. The germline V and J ends show losses of 4 bases and 4 bases respectively, and no gene match explains 7 bases of the junction. The CDR3 measures 15 amino acids from cysteine to phenylalanine. This entry keeps only the CDR3 DNA: 45 bases, framed from base 1. In the prospective study, participants were roughly 18 to 100 years old, resided in approximately 22 geographic areas of the United States, and were enrolled through a virtual design. In the prospective study, cohorts were assigned on the basis of participant-reported clinical history obtained from a screening survey and a study questionnaire. ImmuneRACE Cohort 3 recovered participants were defined by two consecutive negative NP/OP PCR tests, healthcare professional clearance, or symptom resolution. In the prospective study, mobile phlebotomists collected whole blood, serum and a nasopharyngeal or oropharyngeal swab from each participant. Over an approximately 2-month period, participants in the prospective study had the option of providing additional blood draws and questionnaires. Before DNA extraction, prospective study blood samples were shipped either frozen or at room temperature.

The V and J genes are TRBV4-1 and TRBJ1-1; 9 nucleotides in the junction match TRBD1. The sample was PBMCs or T cells enriched from blood (not recorded which). This TCR derives from a man in his forties who had recovered from COVID-19. The bases read TGCGCCAGCAGCCTAACAATGACAGGGGGCACTGAAGCTTTCTTT. Translated, this gives CASSLTMTGGTEAFF.